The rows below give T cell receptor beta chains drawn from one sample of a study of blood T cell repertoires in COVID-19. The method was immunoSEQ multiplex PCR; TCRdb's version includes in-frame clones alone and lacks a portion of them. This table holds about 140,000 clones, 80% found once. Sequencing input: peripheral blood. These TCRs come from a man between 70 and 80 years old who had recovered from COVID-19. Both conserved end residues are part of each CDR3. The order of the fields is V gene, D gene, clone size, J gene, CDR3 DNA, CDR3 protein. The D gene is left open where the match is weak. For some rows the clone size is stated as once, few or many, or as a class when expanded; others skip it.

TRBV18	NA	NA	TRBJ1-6	TGTGCCAGCTCACCACTCCAGGGTGGCTATAATTCACCCCTCCACTTT	CASSPLQGGYNSPLHF
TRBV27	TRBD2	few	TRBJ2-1	TGTGCCAGCATGCGGCTAGCGGGGAACAATGAGCAGTTCTTC	CASMRLAGNNEQFF
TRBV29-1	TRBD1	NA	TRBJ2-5	TGCAGCGCTTATGACAGGGGGACGAGGGAGACCCAGTACTTC	CSAYDRGTRETQYF
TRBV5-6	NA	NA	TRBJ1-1	TGTGCCAGCAGCTATAAGGGAGGGAACACTGAAGCTTTCTTT	CASSYKGGNTEAFF
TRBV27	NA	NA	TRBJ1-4	TGTGCCAGCAGTTCCCTGACAGCGCCGAATGAAAAACTGTTTTTT	CASSSLTAPNEKLFF
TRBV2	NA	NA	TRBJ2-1	TGTGCCAGCAGTGTTCTCCGTGAGCAGTTCTTC	CASSVLREQFF
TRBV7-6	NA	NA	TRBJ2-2	TGTGCCAGCAGCTTAGGGACACTACTCCCCGGGGAGCTGTTTTTT	CASSLGTLLPGELFF
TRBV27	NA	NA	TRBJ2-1	TGTGCCAGCGGCCTACAGAGCTCCTACAATGAGCAGTTCTTC	CASGLQSSYNEQFF
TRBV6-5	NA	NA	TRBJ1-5	TGTGCCAGCAGTTACGGGTTGGGGGCGAGCAATCAGCCCCAGCATTTT	CASSYGLGASNQPQHF
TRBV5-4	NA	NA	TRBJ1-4	TGTGCCAGCAGCTTCAGGGGCACTAATGAAAAACTGTTTTTT	CASSFRGTNEKLFF
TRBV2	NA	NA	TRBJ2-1	TGTGCCAGCAGTCCCTTCATTAGCTCCTACAATGAGCAGTTCTTC	CASSPFISSYNEQFF
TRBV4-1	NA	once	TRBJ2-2	TGCGCCAGCAGCCATCCGGGGGGCATCAACACCGGGGAGCTGTTTTTT	CASSHPGGINTGELFF
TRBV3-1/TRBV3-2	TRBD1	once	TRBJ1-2	TGTGCCAGCAGCCCGCGGACAGGGAGCTATGGCTACACCTTC	CASSPRTGSYGYTF
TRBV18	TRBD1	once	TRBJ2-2	TGTGCCAGCTCGCAACAGGGGTCCGGGGAGCTGTTTTTT	CASSQQGSGELFF
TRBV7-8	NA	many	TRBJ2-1	TGTGCCAGCAGCCGAAGGACTGATACCTCCTACAATGAGCAGTTCTTC	CASSRRTDTSYNEQFF